This TCR beta chain originates from a study of response to subunit inactivated influenza vaccine (dated by TCRdb to between 2017 and 2018). Background on the whole study: Deep quantitative profiling of the T cell receptor repertoire was used in the study to follow responses to a trivalent subunit inactivated influenza vaccine. The full study reports these points: The authors suggested that each seasonal influenza vaccination may recruit only a limited number of new T cells.

Libraries were made using RT-PCR. The run used an Illumina HiSeq 2500. TCRdb handled the public reads itself, with Q25 trimming in fastp and clone calling in MiXCR, and kept productive beta chains. For every CDR3 protein sequence, its rows merge into one entry that carries the most common genes and DNA. Recorded for this sample are a few hundred thousand distinct CDR3 sequences; around 11% of them occurred a single time. The biggest ten clones account for more than 9.5% of the sample. As to this clonotype: Its antigen remains unidentified. No base quality information exists; no much larger clone differs at one position.

For CDR1 and CDR2, the germline V gene lists SGHAT and FQNNGV. The CDR3 spans 17 residues, from the cysteine through the phenylalanine. Only CDR3 DNA is held: 51 bases, read in frame from base 1. Trimmed from V: 0 bases; trimmed from J: 2 bases; junction bases lacking a gene match: 5. The same data also contributed to another study, on T cells expressing NK-cell markers. Reported in the second study: TCR beta cDNA libraries were made by 5'RACE template switching that added a universal primer site and unique molecular identifiers. Fewer than ten donors provided sorted CD3+CD56+NKG2C+, CD3+CD56+NKG2C- and CD3+CD56-NKG2C+ T-cell subsets, whose TCR beta-chain repertoires were profiled. Seven of the eight sequenced donors were HCMV-seropositive and one was HCMV-seronegative. In several experiments an anti-gammadeltaTCR antibody was added to restrict sorting to alphabetaTCR-expressing T cells. For 5 or 6 donors, the dominant CD3+CD56+NKG2C+ clonotypes were among the top 10 CD8+ clonotypes and accounted for about 1.0-8% of CD8+ T cells. Those dominant clonotypes were again the most abundant among CD3+CD56-NKG2C+ cells in several donors, at about 25-60.1%. Whether the expanded NKG2C-expressing T cell clones were specific for HCMV antigens was left unclear. All eight donors whose samples were sequenced were randomly selected healthy volunteers, three of them men and five women. HCMV serostatus was determined by detecting HCMV-specific IgG in serum with a commercial ELISA kit. Peripheral blood mononuclear cells were isolated from blood by Ficoll density gradient centrifugation. Bulk peripheral blood T-cell repertoires were additionally sequenced from unsorted PBMC for over five donors. Synthesis of cDNA was primed from the TCR beta constant segment and was followed by two consecutive PCR amplification steps. The libraries were sequenced on Illumina HiSeq 2000/2500, MiSeq or NextSeq, producing 2 x 150 bp reads. MIGEC was used to demultiplex reads and group the reads by UMI, and MiTCR was used to assemble and quantify clonotypes. Only TCR cDNA sequences supported by at least two reads were kept to exclude erroneous sequences. The tcR package was used for downstream repertoire analysis, and clonotypes were matched across fractions by CDR3 nucleotide sequence plus V segment. VDJmatch was used to annotate antigen specificity against VDJdb, with one amino acid substitution in CDR3 allowed.

Recombination joined TRBV11-2 with TRBJ2-1, with 9 junctional bases fitting TRBD2. This TCR was sampled from a man aged 50-60 years who received an inactivated influenza vaccine. Donor details come from another sample of the same person, matched by shared clones. The input for sequencing was PBMCs from blood, taken on the day of vaccination. The bases read TGTGCCAGCAGCTTAGAGCGCGGGGGGGCTCCCTACAATGAGCAGTTCTTC. It codes for CASSLERGGAPYNEQFF.